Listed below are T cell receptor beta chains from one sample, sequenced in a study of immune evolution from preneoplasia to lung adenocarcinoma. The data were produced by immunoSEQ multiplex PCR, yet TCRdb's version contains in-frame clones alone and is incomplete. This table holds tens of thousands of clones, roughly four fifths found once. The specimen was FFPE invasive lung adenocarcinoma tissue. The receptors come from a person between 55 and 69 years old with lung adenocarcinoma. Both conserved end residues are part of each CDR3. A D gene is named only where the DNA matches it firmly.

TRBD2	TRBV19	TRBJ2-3	CASSRTSGGTDTQYF
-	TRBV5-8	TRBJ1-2	CASRAPPRDGYTF
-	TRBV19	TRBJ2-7	CASSMQISGIGSYEQYF
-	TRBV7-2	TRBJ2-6	CASSLGGFSGANVLTF
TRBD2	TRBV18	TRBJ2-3	CASSSMALAGDMTDTQYF
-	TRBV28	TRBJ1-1	CASSYRATEAFF
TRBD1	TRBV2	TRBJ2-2	CASTGQGQPGELFF
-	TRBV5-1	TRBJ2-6	CASSEGSSGANVLTF
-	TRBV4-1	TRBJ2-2	CASSQEARGTNTGELFF
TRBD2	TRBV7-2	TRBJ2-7	CASSNSGAISEQYF
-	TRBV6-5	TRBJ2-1	CALAGAGSEEQFF
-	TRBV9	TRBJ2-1	CASSVDGTSYNEQFF
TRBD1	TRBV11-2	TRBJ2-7	CASSSRQGALSEQYF
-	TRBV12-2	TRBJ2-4	CASLLRSKNIQYF
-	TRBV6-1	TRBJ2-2	CATLQEPNRPGELFF
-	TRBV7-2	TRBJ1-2	CASSPLTANYGYTF
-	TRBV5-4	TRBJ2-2	CASRMGGYDTGELFF
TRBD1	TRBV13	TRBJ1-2	CASSLYDRGPSYTF
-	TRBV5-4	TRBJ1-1	CASSQDRYGGGAFF
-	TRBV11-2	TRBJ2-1	CASSLWGSSYNEQFF
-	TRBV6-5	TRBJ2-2	CASRVLARTGELFF
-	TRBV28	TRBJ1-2	CASKEATPNYGYTF
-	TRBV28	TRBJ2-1	CASREYGYDEQFF
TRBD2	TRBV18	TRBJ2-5	CASSPNGRAWETQYF
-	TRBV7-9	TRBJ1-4	CASSLKEKLFF
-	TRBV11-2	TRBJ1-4	CASSLDLGLHEKLFF